What follows are 8 T cell receptor beta chains derived from one specimen sequenced in a study of blood T cells in healthy people across ages. Through a sample-barcoded 5' primer and a J-beta primer mix, a second PCR was run for roughly 6 to 11 cycles. From the 5' RACE reads, TCRdb called clonotypes with MiXCR, one entry per CDR3 protein. The sample lists hundreds of thousands of distinct CDR3 sequences, about 43% occurring once. The sequenced material came from blood. These receptors were taken from an elderly man in good health.

This clonotype has more than one count but fewer than ten. The V gene is TRBV15, the J gene TRBJ2-1, with D tentatively TRBD1 or TRBD2 (6 bases each). Trimming cost V 3 bases and J 2 bases, with 11 bases left between them. The CDR3 sequence is 15 residues long. The germline CDR1 and CDR2 sequences are LNHNV and YYDKDF (reference sequence). CDR3 in amino acids: CATSSDRGPYNEQFF. The CDR3 DNA reads as TGTGCCACCAGCAGCGATCGGGGGCCCTACAATGAGCAGTTCTTC.

This clonotype was seen only a few times. This chain joins TRBV20-1 and TRBJ2-3, with TRBD2 identical over 9 bases. J gave up 1 base and V 5 bases, and 1 base lay outside the gene matches. Germline V CDR1 and CDR2: DFQATT, SNEGSKA (reference sequence). This CDR3 is 13 amino acids long. CDR3 residues: CSAVAGGTDTQYF. Here the CDR3 DNA reads TGCAGTGCTGTAGCGGGGGGCACAGATACGCAGTATTTT.

The gene calls are TRBV20-1 and TRBJ2-3, with D perhaps matching TRBD2 (6 bases). From germline, CDR1 is DFQATT and CDR2 SNEGSKA (reference sequence). The CDR3 is 18 residues long. The CDR3 DNA reads as TGCAGCGAGGTGTACGCGGGTCGGGGACTTAGAAGCACAGATACGCAGTATTTT. It is translated as CSEVYAGRGLRSTDTQYF.

The chain combines TRBV3-1 with TRBJ2-1; D might be TRBD2 (6 bases). The length of the CDR3 is 15 residues. Germline CDR1 is LGHDT and CDR2 is YNNKEL (reference sequence). V was trimmed by 4 bases and J by 7 bases, leaving 17 bases between them. CDR3 in amino acids: CASSLSRQGGNEQFF. CDR3 nucleotide sequence: TGTGCCAGCAGCCTTTCAAGGCAAGGAGGGAATGAGCAGTTCTTC.

This clonotype was counted only a few times. The gene calls are TRBV20-1 and TRBJ2-5, with no clear D. The CDR3 is 14 residues long. Germline V gene data show CDR1 as DFQATT and CDR2 as SNEGSKA (reference sequence). V lost 6 bases to trimming and J lost 4 bases, with 18 bases between them. CDR3 nucleotides: TGCAGTGCCCCAATAACGGGTGTGGGAGAGACCCAGTACTTC. Its translation: CSAPITGVGETQYF.

The rearrangement uses TRBV12-3 or TRBV12-4 and TRBJ2-7; unclear D gene. Trimming shortened V by 2 bases and J by 3 bases, and 8 bases separated the two germline ends. CDR3 length: 13 residues. Here the CDR3 DNA reads TGTGCCAGCAGTTTAACCGAGAACTACGAGCAGTACTTC. Translated: CASSLTENYEQYF.

This clonotype was detected many times. The chain links TRBV5-1 to TRBJ2-3; 8 nucleotides agree with TRBD1. Per the germline V gene, CDR1 is SGHRS and CDR2 is YFSETQ. The CDR3 has 15 amino acids. J gave up 4 bases and V 3 bases, and 7 bases lay outside the gene matches. The CDR3 spells CASSSRDRIADTQYF. CDR3 DNA: TGCGCCAGCAGCTCCCGGGACAGGATCGCAGATACGCAGTATTTT. Looking up the rest from reference TRBV5-1 and TRBJ2-3 gives the full variable domain: KAGVTQTPRYLIKTRGQQVTLSCSPISGHRSVSWYQQTPGQGLQFLFEYFSETQRNKGNFPGRFSGRQFSNSRSEMNVSTLELGDSALYLCASSSRDRIADTQYFGPGTRLTVL.

The V gene is TRBV6-2 or TRBV6-3, the J gene TRBJ2-7; D perhaps matches TRBD2 (5 bases). Trimming removed 6 bases from V and 2 bases from J, with 20 bases in between. CDR3 length equals 16 residues. CDR1 and CDR2 (germline): MNHEY, SVGEGT. The CDR3 nucleotides are TGTGCCAGCAGGACCAACGGGGTGCGTATTCCCTACGAGCAGTACTTC. Amino acids: CASRTNGVRIPYEQYF.